Following are 13 T cell receptor beta chains from one sample sequenced in a study of T-cell reconstitution after alpha-beta-depleted transplantation in children. Unique molecular identifiers were incorporated into the prepared TCRbeta library. TCRdb ran MiXCR on the PCR reads and lists one entry per CDR3 protein. The sample includes about 640,000 distinct CDR3 sequences, roughly 15% of them seen just once. The sample was PBMCs from the stem cell graft donor, taken from the stem cell graft. These receptors were obtained from a human donor who donated a stem cell graft to a child with acute myeloid leukemia.

This clonotype appeared many times. This chain connects TRBV5-1 to TRBJ2-2; TRBD1 matches at 7 bases. CDR1 is SGHRS and CDR2 is YFSETQ in the germline V gene. The CDR3 sequence is 16 residues long. V lost 4 bases and J lost 0; bases outside the gene matches: 6. In DNA form, the CDR3 reads TGCGCCAGCAGCACCGGACAGGAAGCGAACACCGGGGAGCTGTTTTTT. As protein: CASSTGQEANTGELFF. The full variable domain, its missing parts supplied by reference TRBV5-1 and TRBJ2-2, is KAGVTQTPRYLIKTRGQQVTLSCSPISGHRSVSWYQQTPGQGLQFLFEYFSETQRNKGNFPGRFSGRQFSNSRSEMNVSTLELGDSALYLCASSTGQEANTGELFFGEGSRLTVL.

CDR3 region: CASRKESSPGAVNTEAFF. Here the CDR3 DNA reads TGTGCCAGCAGAAAGGAAAGTAGTCCCGGGGCTGTGAACACTGAAGCTTTCTTT. The J gene is TRBJ1-1, the V gene TRBV6-6, with D tentatively TRBD1 (5 bases). CDR1 is MNHNY and CDR2 is SVGAGI in the germline V gene (reference sequence). V lost 6 bases, J lost 0 bases, and 23 bases lay in between. The length of the CDR3 is 18 residues.

This clonotype was observed a handful of times. The chain carries TRBV20-1 and TRBJ1-5; the D gene is possibly TRBD1 (5 bases). The CDR3 totals 16 residues. Germline loops: CDR1 DFQATT, CDR2 SNEGSKA (reference sequence). The V end was cut by 1 base, the J end by 7 bases, with 20 bases between. CDR3 DNA: TGCAGTGCTAGAGTTCCCCGTGGGGGTCTCAAACAGCCCCAGCATTTT. Translation gives CSARVPRGGLKQPQHF.

Many counts were recorded for this clonotype. The chain links TRBV20-1 to TRBJ2-7, with 8 nucleotides matching TRBD1. CDR3 size: 14 residues. The V gene's germline CDR1 is DFQATT and CDR2 SNEGSKA (reference sequence). V shed 2 bases and J 2 bases; nucleotides not matched to a gene: 5. The CDR3 nucleotides read TGCAGTGCTAGATCCCACAGGGGGACCTACGAGCAGTACTTC. It yields the protein CSARSHRGTYEQYF.

In its sample, this clonotype was seen many times. The chain couples TRBV20-1 to TRBJ2-7, with 12 bases lining up with TRBD1. CDR3 length: 14 amino acids. Trimming at V came to 6 bases and at J to 7 bases, leaving 10 bases not matched to a gene. Looked up from germline, CDR1 is DFQATT and CDR2 is SNEGSKA (reference sequence). The CDR3, as DNA: TGCAGTGCGGAACCGGGACAGGGGGCAAGGGAGCAGTACTTC. Translated, it gives CSAEPGQGAREQYF.

The chain is built from TRBV27 and TRBJ2-1; D is uncertain. Germline CDR1 and CDR2: MNHEY and SMNVEV (reference sequence). This CDR3 has 15 amino acids. V was cut by 2 bases and J by 0 bases, with 8 bases left in between. The CDR3 spells CASSLDRFSYNEQFF. CDR3 coding DNA: TGTGCCAGCAGTTTAGACCGATTCTCCTACAATGAGCAGTTCTTC.

This rearrangement joins TRBV12-3 or TRBV12-4 to TRBJ1-5; weak D call: TRBD1 (6 bases). This CDR3 contains 16 residues. V lost 5 bases and J lost 0, with 14 bases in between. CDR3 region: CASSQWDIYSNQPQHF. DNA for the CDR3: TGTGCCAGCAGTCAGTGGGACATCTATAGCAATCAGCCCCAGCATTTT.

This clonotype was detected ten times or more. This sequence joins TRBV20-1 and TRBJ2-3; TRBD2 matches at 9 bases. The CDR3 is 14 residues long. Trimming took 5 bases from V and 3 from J; bases not matched to a gene: 6. Germline V lookup: CDR1 DFQATT, CDR2 SNEGSKA (reference sequence). CDR3 in amino acids: CSALSGGQTDTQYF. DNA for the CDR3: TGCAGTGCTTTGAGCGGGGGGCAGACAGATACGCAGTATTTT.

This clonotype appeared a few times. The rearrangement links TRBV7-3 to TRBJ1-2; D is uncertain. CDR3 length: 17 residues. Trimming took off 4 bases at V and 5 bases at J, with 23 bases between the two ends. Germline-derived CDR1 and CDR2 are SGHTA and FQGTGA. The CDR3 protein is CASSSKPRTEGSYGYTF. For the CDR3, the DNA is TGTGCCAGCAGCTCCAAACCCCGGACCGAGGGCTCTTATGGCTACACCTTC.

This clonotype has just a few counts. The chain carries TRBV18 and TRBJ2-7; D is tentatively TRBD1 or TRBD2 (5 bases each). The V end was cut by 8 bases, the J end by 5 bases, with 16 bases between. Germline V CDR1 and CDR2: KGHSH, LQKENI. The CDR3 has 13 amino acids. DNA for the CDR3: TGTGCCAGCCGTGGGGGTCTGACGAACGAGCAGTACGTC. Translating it yields CASRGGLTNEQYV.

The V gene is TRBV28, the J gene TRBJ1-6; D uncertain. Germline CDR1 and CDR2: MDHEN and SYDVKM. CDR3 size: 12 residues. The V and J ends lost 1 base and 8 bases respectively, with 3 bases between them. CDR3 nucleotides: TGTGCCAGCAGTTTATTGTATTCACCCCTCCACTTT. Amino acid sequence: CASSLLYSPLHF.

This clonotype has only a few counts. V gene TRBV3-1 combines with J gene TRBJ2-2; 7 bases are shared with TRBD2. V lost 3 bases to trimming and J lost 7 bases; unmatched junction nucleotides: 8. Looked up from germline, CDR1 is LGHDT and CDR2 is YNNKEL (reference sequence). This CDR3 has 15 amino acids. DNA for the CDR3: TGTGCCAGCAGCCAGGGTTTGCGGGGGAACGGGGAGCTGTTTTTT. Translation gives CASSQGLRGNGELFF. The full variable domain, in which reference TRBV3-1 and TRBJ2-2 provide the parts outside the CDR3, is DTAVSQTPKYLVTQMGNDKSIKCEQNLGHDTMYWYKQDSKKFLKIMFSYNNKELIINETVPNRFSPKSPDKAHLNLHINSLELGDSAVYFCASSQGLRGNGELFFGEGSRLTVL.

This clonotype was observed many times. The CDR3 bases are TGCAGTGCTAGTTTGGGATCTTACATGAACACTGAAGCTTTCTTT. It translates to CSASLGSYMNTEAFF. V is TRBV20-1 and J is TRBJ1-1; no definite D call. Trimming took off 3 bases at V and 0 bases at J, with 14 bases between the two ends. The CDR3 runs to 15 residues. The V gene's germline CDR1 is DFQATT and CDR2 SNEGSKA (reference sequence).